This TCR beta chain appears in the sequencing data of a study of tumor and adjacent non-tumor tissue in lung cancer. The overall study: On average, productive TCRbeta reads reached about 4 million per sample.

No cell sorting was done before RNA was extracted from the tissue. As to this clonotype: Its cognate antigen is unknown.

A modified ARM-PCR protocol with three rounds of nested PCR amplified TCRbeta. MiXCR, applied by TCRdb to the multiplex PCR reads, yields one record per CDR3 protein. Of over 110,000 distinct CDR3 sequences listed, approximately 70% are singletons. Study-wide results and caveats: Tumor tissue had significantly higher TCR diversity than normal lung.

What was sequenced was lung tumor tissue. This receptor was taken from a man aged 55 to 70 with small cell lung cancer.

The CDR3 nucleotides read TGTGCCAGCAGCTTAGCGGTGGGCACAGATACGCAGTATTTT. This gives the protein CASSLAVGTDTQYF. The chain is built from TRBV11-1 and TRBJ2-3; D unclear. The CDR3 spans 14 residues. Germline CDR1 SGHAT, CDR2 FQDESV (reference sequence). V lost 0 bases, J lost 1 base, and 5 bases lay in between.